This T cell receptor beta chain comes out of a study of neoadjuvant anti-PD-1 for oral cavity cancer. This sample's time point: after neoadjuvant nivolumab, at surgical resection. This table comes from immunoSEQ multiplex PCR, and its TCRdb copy is limited to in-frame clones, with some not included. Among 11,000 to 15,000 clones listed, 74% were seen once. This receptor was obtained from a person aged 35-80 years with oral cavity squamous cell carcinoma. The sample here was PBMCs, taken after nivolumab (anti-PD-1) treatment.

The CDR3 is CASSGRQLYKNIQYF. CDR3 sequence (DNA): TGTGCCAGCAGTGGAAGACAGTTGTACAAAAACATTCAGTACTTC. The chain has TRBV2 and TRBJ2-4, with a weak D call TRBD1 (5 bases). Germline V gene data show CDR1 as SNHLY and CDR2 as FYNNEI. Between the trimmed V and J ends, which lost 4 bases and 3 bases, there was a span of 13 bases. The CDR3 loop spans 15 amino acids.